Shown below are 8 T cell receptor beta chains from a single sample sequenced in a study of OX40 agonist ivuxolimab in advanced cancers. Generated by immunoSEQ multiplex PCR, the TCRdb table keeps only in-frame clones and is missing some. The sample records roughly 19,000 clones, roughly 80% being singletons. The sample here was CD4+ or CD8+ T cells sorted from blood, taken in a trial of the OX40 agonist ivuxolimab. Source of these receptors: an adult with an advanced solid tumor such as melanoma, head and neck, liver or kidney cancer.

This clone has just a few counts. The V and J genes are TRBV30 and TRBJ1-5; no firm D call. CDR1 GTSNPN and CDR2 SVGIG come from the germline V gene (reference sequence). This CDR3 is built from 13 residues. V dropped 2 bases and J dropped 4 bases, with 9 bases sitting between them. CDR3: CAWSIRANQPQHF. Here the CDR3 DNA reads TGTGCCTGGAGTATTAGGGCGAATCAGCCCCAGCATTTT.

This clone was seen a few times. The V call is TRBV6-1, the J call TRBJ1-5; D gene uncertain. This CDR3 comprises 16 residues. Germline loops: CDR1 MNHNS, CDR2 SASEGT. Between the trimmed V and J ends, which lost 2 bases and 2 bases, there was a span of 13 bases. This chain's CDR3 is CASSEMTGIGNQPQHF. Here the CDR3 DNA reads TGTGCCAGCAGTGAAATGACGGGAATAGGCAATCAGCCCCAGCATTTT.

This clone was picked up one time. The gene calls are TRBV27 and TRBJ2-7, with a tentative D call TRBD1 (6 bases). V was trimmed by 5 bases and J by 3 bases, leaving 23 bases between them. This CDR3 contains 17 residues. Germline V gene lookup returns CDR1 MNHEY and CDR2 SMNVEV (reference sequence). The CDR3 bases are TGTGCCAGCAGTGCCCTCCTCCGGGACACGGCCCGCTACGAGCAGTACTTC. Encoded protein: CASSALLRDTARYEQYF.

As DNA, the CDR3 is TGTGCCAGCAGTTCCCGGGACAGGGGGTATGGCTACACCTTC. Residues: CASSSRDRGYGYTF. This chain joins TRBV27 and TRBJ1-2, with 11 positions matching TRBD1. The V gene's germline CDR1 is MNHEY and CDR2 SMNVEV (reference sequence). J lost 5 bases, V lost 4 bases, and 3 bases had no gene match. The CDR3 sequence is 14 residues long.

CDR3 residues: CASSYGQGTSEQYF. The CDR3 region has the DNA TGTGCCAGCAGTTACGGACAGGGAACAAGCGAGCAGTACTTC. The chain joins TRBV6-6 to TRBJ2-7; 8 positions match TRBD1. Per germline, CDR1 MNHNY and CDR2 SVGAGI (reference sequence). The length of the CDR3 is 14 residues. The V and J ends lost 2 bases and 6 bases, in that order; junction bases with no gene match: 6.

DNA for the CDR3: TGTGCCAGCAGCGACCGCTACGAGCAGTACTTC. This sequence encodes CASSDRYEQYF. The chain joins TRBV7-1 to TRBJ2-7; no firm D call. TRBV7-1 is identified as an open reading frame with a role that is uncertain. The CDR3 extends over 11 amino acids. Trimming removed 5 bases at V and 3 bases at J, with 5 bases between.

V gene TRBV19 combines with J gene TRBJ1-5; a possible D gene is TRBD1 (5 bases). The CDR3 consists of 15 residues. The germline V gene encodes CDR1 LNHDA and CDR2 SQIVND (reference sequence). The V gene lost 6 bases and the J gene lost 2 bases, with 14 bases spanning the gap. The CDR3 loop reads CASRTGGGGNQPQHF. The CDR3 DNA is TGTGCCAGTAGAACCGGGGGTGGTGGCAATCAGCCCCAGCATTTT.

CDR3 nucleotides: TGTGCCAGCAGTTTAGCCAATACTGCGAACACTGAAGCTTTCTTT. Translated, it gives CASSLANTANTEAFF. This chain links TRBV28 with TRBJ1-1; D gene uncertain. The CDR3 consists of 15 residues. Germline V CDR1 and CDR2: MDHEN, SYDVKM. Between the trimmed V and J ends, which lost 2 bases and 1 base, there was a span of 11 bases.